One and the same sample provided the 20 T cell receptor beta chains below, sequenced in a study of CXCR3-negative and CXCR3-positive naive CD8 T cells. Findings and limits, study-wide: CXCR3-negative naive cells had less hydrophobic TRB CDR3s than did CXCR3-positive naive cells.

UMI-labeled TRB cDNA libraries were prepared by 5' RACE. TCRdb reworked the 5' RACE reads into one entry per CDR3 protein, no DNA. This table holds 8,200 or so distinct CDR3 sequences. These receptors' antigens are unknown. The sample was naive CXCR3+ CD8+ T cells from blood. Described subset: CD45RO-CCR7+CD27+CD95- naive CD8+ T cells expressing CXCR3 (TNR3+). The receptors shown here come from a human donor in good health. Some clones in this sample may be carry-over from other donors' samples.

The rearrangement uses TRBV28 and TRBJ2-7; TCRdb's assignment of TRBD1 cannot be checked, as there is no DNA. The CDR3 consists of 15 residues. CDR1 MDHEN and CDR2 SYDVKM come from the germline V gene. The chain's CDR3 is CASSFLRTGSYEQYF. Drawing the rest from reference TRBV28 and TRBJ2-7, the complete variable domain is DVKVTQSSRYLVKRTGEKVFLECVQDMDHENMFWYRQDPGLGLRLIYFSYDVKMKEKGDIPEGYSVSREKKERFSLILESASTNQTSMYLCASSFLRTGSYEQYFGPGTRLTVT.

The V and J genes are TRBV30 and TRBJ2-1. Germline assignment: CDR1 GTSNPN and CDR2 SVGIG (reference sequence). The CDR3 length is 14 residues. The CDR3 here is CAWSAGSSYNEQFF.

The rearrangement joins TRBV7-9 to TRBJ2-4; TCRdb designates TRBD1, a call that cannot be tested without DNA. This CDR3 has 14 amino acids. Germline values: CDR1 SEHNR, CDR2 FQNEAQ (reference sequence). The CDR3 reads CASSYPGQENIQYF.

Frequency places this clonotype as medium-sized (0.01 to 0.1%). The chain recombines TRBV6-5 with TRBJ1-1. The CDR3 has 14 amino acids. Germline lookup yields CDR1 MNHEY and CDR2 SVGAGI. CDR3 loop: CASSYHPKAAGAFF.

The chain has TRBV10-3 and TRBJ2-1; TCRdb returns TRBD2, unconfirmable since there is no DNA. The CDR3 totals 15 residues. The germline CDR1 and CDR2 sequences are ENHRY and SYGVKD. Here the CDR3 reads CAISETSGSDNEQFF.

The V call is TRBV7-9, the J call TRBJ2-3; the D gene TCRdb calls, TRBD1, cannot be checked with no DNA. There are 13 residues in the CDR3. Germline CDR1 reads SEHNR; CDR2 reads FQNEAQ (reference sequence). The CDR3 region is CASRHGGTDTQYF. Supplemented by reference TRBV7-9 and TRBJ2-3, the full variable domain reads DTGVSQNPRHKITKRGQNVTFRCDPISEHNRLYWYRQTLGQGPEFLTYFQNEAQLEKSRLLSDRFSAERPKGSFSTLEIQRTEQGDSAMYLCASRHGGTDTQYFGPGTRLTVL.

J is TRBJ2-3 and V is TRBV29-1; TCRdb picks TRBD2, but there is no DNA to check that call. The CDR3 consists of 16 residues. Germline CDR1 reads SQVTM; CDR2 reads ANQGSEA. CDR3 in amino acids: CSVEGLAHLEVDTQYF.

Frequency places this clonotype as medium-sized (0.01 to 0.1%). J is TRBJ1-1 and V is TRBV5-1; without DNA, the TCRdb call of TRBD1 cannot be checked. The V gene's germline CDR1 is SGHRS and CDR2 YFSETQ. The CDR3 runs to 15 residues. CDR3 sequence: CASSFPGKVNTEAFF. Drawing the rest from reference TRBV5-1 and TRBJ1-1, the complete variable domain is KAGVTQTPRYLIKTRGQQVTLSCSPISGHRSVSWYQQTPGQGLQFLFEYFSETQRNKGNFPGRFSGRQFSNSRSEMNVSTLELGDSALYLCASSFPGKVNTEAFFGQGTRLTVV.

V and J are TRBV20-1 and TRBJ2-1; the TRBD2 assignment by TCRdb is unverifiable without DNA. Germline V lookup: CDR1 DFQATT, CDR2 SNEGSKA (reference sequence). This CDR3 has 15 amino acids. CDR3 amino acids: CSAIPGLAAPNEQFF.

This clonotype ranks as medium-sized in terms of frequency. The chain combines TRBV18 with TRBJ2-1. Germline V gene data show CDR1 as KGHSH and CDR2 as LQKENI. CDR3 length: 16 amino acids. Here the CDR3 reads CASSPPNFPSYNEQFF. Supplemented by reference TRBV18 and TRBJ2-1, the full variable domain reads NAGVMQNPRHLVRRRGQEARLRCSPMKGHSHVYWYRQLPEEGLKFMVYLQKENIIDESGMPKERFSAEFPKEGPSILRIQQVVRGDSAAYFCASSPPNFPSYNEQFFGPGTRLTVL.

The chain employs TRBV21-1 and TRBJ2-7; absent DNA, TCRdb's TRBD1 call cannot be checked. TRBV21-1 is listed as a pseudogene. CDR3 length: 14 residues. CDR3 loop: CASSGTGVPYEQYF.

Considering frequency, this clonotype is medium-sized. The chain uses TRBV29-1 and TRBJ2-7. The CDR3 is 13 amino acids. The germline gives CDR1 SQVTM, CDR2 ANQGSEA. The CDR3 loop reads CSVGRPSTYEQYF.

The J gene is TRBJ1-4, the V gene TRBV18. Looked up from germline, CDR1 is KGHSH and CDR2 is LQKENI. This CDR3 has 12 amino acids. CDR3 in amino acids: CASSPGNEKLFF.

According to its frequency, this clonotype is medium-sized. This CDR3 is CASRLRTEVFTDTQYF. This chain connects TRBV13 to TRBJ2-3; TCRdb outputs TRBD1, but without DNA this stays unchecked. This CDR3 spans 16 amino acids. Germline V gives CDR1 PRHDT, CDR2 FYEKMQ (reference sequence).

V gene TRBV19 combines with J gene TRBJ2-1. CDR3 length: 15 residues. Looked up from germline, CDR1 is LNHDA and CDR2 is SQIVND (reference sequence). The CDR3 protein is CASSISASSYNEQFF.

CDR3 protein: CASIFKGRELFF. The gene calls are TRBV6-6 and TRBJ2-2. The CDR3 is made up of 12 amino acids. Germline-derived CDR1 and CDR2 are MNHNY and SVGAGI (reference sequence).

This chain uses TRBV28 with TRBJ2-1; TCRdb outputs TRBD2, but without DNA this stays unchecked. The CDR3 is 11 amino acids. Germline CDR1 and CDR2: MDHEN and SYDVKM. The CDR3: CASSADNEQFF.

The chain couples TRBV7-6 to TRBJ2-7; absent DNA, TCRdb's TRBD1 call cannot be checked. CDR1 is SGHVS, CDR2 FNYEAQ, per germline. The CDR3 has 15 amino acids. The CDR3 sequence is CASSLDGTGSYEQYF.

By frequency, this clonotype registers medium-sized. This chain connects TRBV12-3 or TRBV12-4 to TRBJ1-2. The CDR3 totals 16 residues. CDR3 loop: CASSLGWSGYNYGYTF.

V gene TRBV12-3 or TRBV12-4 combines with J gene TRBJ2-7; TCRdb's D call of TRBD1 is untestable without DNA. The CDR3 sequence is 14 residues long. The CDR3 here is CASSPRLDPYEQYF.